The 16 T cell receptor beta chains given below trace back to one sample, sequenced in a study of T cell clonality in common variable immunodeficiency. The data were produced by immunoSEQ multiplex PCR, yet TCRdb's version contains in-frame clones alone and is incomplete. The sample was found to contain approximately 14,000 clones, and every one recurs. Their antigen targets remain unknown. Study outcomes and limitations: Fewer deletions and N-nucleotide insertions were reportedly seen in common variable immunodeficiency TCR beta sequences.

Material: peripheral blood mononuclear cells. These TCRs come from a human donor with common variable immunodeficiency.

At least ten counts were recorded for this clone. The read is 3 residues too short to cover the CDR3 end, so that end is filled in from the germline J gene. The chain carries TRBV19 and TRBJ2-4; D uncertain. Germline CDR1 LNHDA, CDR2 SQIVND (reference sequence). CDR3 size: 13 residues. V lost 5 bases and J lost 6, with 11 bases in between. CDR3: CASSLRWANIQYF. The part of the CDR3 DNA that was read is TGTGCCAGTAGTCTCCGTTGGGCAAACATT.

This clone has a handful of counts. Partial CDR3 DNA: TGTGCCAGCAGGCGACTAGCGGGAGAGGTCACCGGGGAG. Translated, it gives CASRRLAGEVTGE. The whole CDR3 sequence reads CASRRLAGEVTGELFF. The genes are TRBV2 and TRBJ2-2; 12 bases match TRBD2. The read ends 3 residues before the CDR3 terminus; that terminus is restored from the germline J gene. CDR1 SNHLY and CDR2 FYNNEI come from the germline V gene. V lost 6 bases to trimming and J lost 4 bases; unmatched junction nucleotides: 6. This CDR3 spans 16 amino acids. The whole variable domain, filled in from reference TRBV2 and TRBJ2-2, reads EPEVTQTPSHQVTQMGQEVILRCVPISNHLYFYWYRQILGQKVEFLVSFYNNEISEKSEIFDDQFSVERPDGSNFTLKIRSTKLEDSAMYFCASRRLAGEVTGELFFGEGSRLTVL.

Regarding this clone: The CDR3 extends 3 residues past the end of the read, so its final part is completed from the germline J gene. This sequence joins TRBV7-2 and TRBJ2-7; 9 bases are shared with TRBD2. The CDR3 length is 15 residues. Trimming at V came to 1 base and at J to 3 bases, leaving 4 bases not matched to a gene. Germline CDR1 reads SGHTA; CDR2 reads FQGNSA. The CDR3 bases that were read are TGTGCCAGCAGCTTAGGGGGTAGCGGGGGCTACGAG. As protein: CASSLGGSGGYE. The entire CDR3 sequence reads CASSLGGSGGYEQYF. Using reference TRBV7-2 and TRBJ2-7 for the parts outside the CDR3, the full variable domain is GAGVSQSPSNKVTEKGKDVELRCDPISGHTALYWYRQSLGQGLEFLIYFQGNSAPDKSGLPSDRFSAERTGGSVSTLTIQRTQQEDSAVYLCASSLGGSGGYEQYFGPGTRLTVT.

This clone was observed a few times. Read data end 3 residues before the CDR3 end; the end is taken from the germline J gene. The J gene is TRBJ2-7, the V gene TRBV18; TRBD1 agrees at 9 bases. In germline, CDR1 is KGHSH, CDR2 LQKENI. J was trimmed by 0 bases and V by 4 bases; bases with no gene match: 4. The CDR3 sequence is 15 residues long. The sequenced part of the CDR3 DNA is TGTGCCAGCTCACGGACAGGGGAGAGCTCCTACGAG. Residues: CASSRTGESSYE. The whole CDR3 sequence is CASSRTGESSYEQYF.

This clone has a handful of counts. The read is 3 residues too short to cover the CDR3 end, so that end is filled in from the germline J gene. The chain employs TRBV6-1 and TRBJ2-3; D is unresolved. Trimming removed 2 bases at V and 0 bases at J, with 9 bases between. Germline CDR1 MNHNS, CDR2 SASEGT. The CDR3 covers 15 residues. This CDR3 reads CASSEFQASTDTQYF. Partial CDR3 DNA: TGTGCCAGCAGTGAATTCCAGGCTAGCACAGATACG.

A word on this clone: The CDR3 end is not reached by the read, which stops 3 residues before it; the germline J gene fills it in. V gene TRBV7-2 combines with J gene TRBJ2-7, with 8 bases aligning to TRBD1. V trimming: 3 bases; J trimming: 3 bases; junction bases outside the gene matches: 7. The germline V gene has CDR1 SGHTA and CDR2 FQGNSA. The CDR3 contains 15 residues. The CDR3 DNA, read in part, is TGTGCCAGCAGCTTTCAGGGACAGGCAAGCTACGAG. This gives the protein CASSFQGQASYE. The whole CDR3 region reads CASSFQGQASYEQYF. The full variable domain, in which reference TRBV7-2 and TRBJ2-7 provide the parts outside the CDR3, is GAGVSQSPSNKVTEKGKDVELRCDPISGHTALYWYRQSLGQGLEFLIYFQGNSAPDKSGLPSDRFSAERTGGSVSTLTIQRTQQEDSAVYLCASSFQGQASYEQYFGPGTRLTVT.

This clone was detected a few times. The read stops 3 residues short of the end of the CDR3; the missing end is completed from the germline J gene. The chain couples TRBV19 to TRBJ2-3, with a possible D match to TRBD1 (6 bases). Germline assignment: CDR1 LNHDA and CDR2 SQIVND (reference sequence). The CDR3 loop spans 15 amino acids. Deletions cut 4 bases from V and 4 bases from J, with 15 bases between. CDR3 region: CASSTGTRPADTQYF. The sequenced CDR3 bases are TGTGCCAGTAGTACTGGGACAAGGCCGGCAGATACG.

This clone has at least ten counts. The DNA read from the CDR3 is TGCGCCAGCAGCTATGGGGGGTCGAACACCGGGGAG. It yields the protein CASSYGGSNTGE. The full CDR3 sequence reads CASSYGGSNTGELFF. This sequence joins TRBV5-1 and TRBJ2-2, with D possibly matching TRBD2 (6 bases). The read ends 3 residues early relative to the CDR3; the germline J gene fills the gap. This CDR3 contains 15 residues. With 3 bases removed from V and 0 bases from J, the gap between germline ends came to 9 bases. CDR1 SGHRS and CDR2 YFSETQ come from the germline V gene.

This clone has only a few counts. Coverage ceases 3 residues before the CDR3 finishes, and the germline J gene fills in the end. The chain joins TRBV19 to TRBJ2-2, with D possibly TRBD1 on 6 matching bases. The CDR3 covers 14 residues. Germline assignment: CDR1 LNHDA and CDR2 SQIVND (reference sequence). V was trimmed by 4 bases and J by 3 bases, leaving 9 bases between them. The CDR3 sequence: CASSRRTDTGELFF. The sequenced part of the CDR3 DNA is TGTGCCAGTAGTAGGAGGACAGACACCGGGGAG.

To note about this clone: The read halts 3 residues ahead of the CDR3 end, with the missing end drawn from the germline J gene. V is TRBV7-3 and J is TRBJ1-1; tentatively, D is TRBD1 (5 bases). V was pared by 5 bases and J by 3 bases, with 16 bases between. The CDR3 totals 15 residues. The germline V gene has CDR1 SGHTA and CDR2 FQGTGA. CDR3 sequence: CASSPRGLQDTEAFF. Partial CDR3 DNA: TGTGCCAGCAGCCCCCGGGGACTACAGGACACTGAA.

In its sample, this clone was seen a few times. The CDR3 is cut off 3 residues early in the read; its end comes from the germline J gene. V gene TRBV19 combines with J gene TRBJ2-5; TRBD2 matches at 16 bases. Germline V gives CDR1 LNHDA, CDR2 SQIVND (reference sequence). This CDR3 is 17 amino acids long. The junction had 9 bases not matched to a gene; V was cut back by 6 bases and J by 5 bases. The CDR3 region is CASSRGLAGGRGETQYF. The CDR3 bases that were read are TGTGCCAGTAGCCGGGGACTAGCGGGAGGGCGGGGGGAGACC.

This clone was seen many times. The read gets to within 3 residues of the CDR3 end, and the germline J gene fills in the rest. The chain recombines TRBV7-2 with TRBJ2-3; the D gene is possibly TRBD2 (5 bases). The CDR3 has 15 amino acids. Germline V CDR1 and CDR2: SGHTA, FQGNSA. The V end lost 6 bases, the J end lost 6 bases, and 19 bases lay between the germline ends. Incomplete CDR3 DNA: TGTGCCAGCAGACATCGCGGCCTAGCTCGGGATACG. Its protein product is CASRHRGLARDT. The full CDR3 protein reads CASRHRGLARDTQYF.

As for this clone: The CDR3 end falls 3 residues outside the read, so it is completed with the germline J gene. The chain has TRBV30 and TRBJ1-2; D is perhaps TRBD1 (6 bases). Germline V gives CDR1 GTSNPN, CDR2 SVGIG (reference sequence). V shed 0 bases and J shed 5 bases, with 16 bases lying between them. The CDR3 spans 15 residues. The sequenced CDR3 bases are TGTGCCTGGAGTGTAAACAGGGAGTGGTGGTATGGC. Encoded protein: CAWSVNREWWYG. The CDR3 as a whole reads CAWSVNREWWYGYTF.

The sample holds a few counts of this clone. The read ends 3 residues before the CDR3 terminus; that terminus is restored from the germline J gene. The chain joins TRBV20-1 to TRBJ2-1; D unresolved. The V end lost 2 bases, the J end lost 2 bases, and 7 bases lay between the germline ends. The CDR3 consists of 13 residues. From germline, CDR1 is DFQATT and CDR2 SNEGSKA (reference sequence). The CDR3 reads CSARTVTYNEQFF. The sequenced part of the CDR3 DNA is TGCAGTGCTAGAACGGTGACCTACAATGAG.

On this clone: The read ends 3 residues before the CDR3 terminus; that terminus is restored from the germline J gene. The chain is built from TRBV7-2 and TRBJ2-5, with 10 bases that match TRBD2. The germline CDR1 and CDR2 sequences are SGHTA and FQGNSA. V was pared by 5 bases and J by 1 base, with 4 bases of the junction left unmatched. This CDR3 spans 15 amino acids. The sequenced CDR3 bases are TGTGCCAGCAGCATTAGCGGGAGGTTCCAAGAGACC. It codes for CASSISGRFQET. The complete CDR3 sequence is CASSISGRFQETQYF.

This clone has a handful of counts. Coverage ceases 3 residues before the CDR3 finishes, and the germline J gene fills in the end. The chain is built from TRBV5-1 and TRBJ2-2; D is perhaps TRBD2 (6 bases). CDR3 size: 17 residues. The V end lost 0 bases, the J end lost 0 bases, and 12 bases lay between the germline ends. Germline V lookup: CDR1 SGHRS, CDR2 YFSETQ. The CDR3 here is CASSLAGLQANTGELFF. CDR3 DNA, as far as it was read: TGCGCCAGCAGCTTGGCCGGACTACAGGCGAACACCGGGGAG.